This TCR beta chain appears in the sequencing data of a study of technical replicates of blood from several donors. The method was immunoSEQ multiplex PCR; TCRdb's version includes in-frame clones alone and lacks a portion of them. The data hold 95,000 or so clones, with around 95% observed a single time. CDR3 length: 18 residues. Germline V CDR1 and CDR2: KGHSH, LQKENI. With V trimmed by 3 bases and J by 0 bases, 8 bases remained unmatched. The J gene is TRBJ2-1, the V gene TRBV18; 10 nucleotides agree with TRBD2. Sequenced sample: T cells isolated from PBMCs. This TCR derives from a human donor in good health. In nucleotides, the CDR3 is TGTGCCAGCTCACCGACGACTAGCGGGCTTAGCTCCTACAATGAGCAGTTCTTC. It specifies CASSPTTSGLSSYNEQFF. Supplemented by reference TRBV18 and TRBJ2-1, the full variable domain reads NAGVMQNPRHLVRRRGQEARLRCSPMKGHSHVYWYRQLPEEGLKFMVYLQKENIIDESGMPKERFSAEFPKEGPSILRIQQVVRGDSAAYFCASSPTTSGLSSYNEQFFGPGTRLTVL.